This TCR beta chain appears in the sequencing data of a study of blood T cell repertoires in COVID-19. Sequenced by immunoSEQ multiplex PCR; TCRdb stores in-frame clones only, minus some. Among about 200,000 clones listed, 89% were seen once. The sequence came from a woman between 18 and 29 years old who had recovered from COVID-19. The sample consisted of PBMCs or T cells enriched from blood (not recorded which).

This CDR3 reads CASTPSSANTGELFF. The CDR3 DNA reads TGTGCCAGCACCCCATCAAGCGCGAACACCGGGGAGCTGTTTTTT. This chain links TRBV27 with TRBJ2-2; D is ambiguous. CDR1 and CDR2 (germline): MNHEY, SMNVEV (reference sequence). Trimming took off 7 bases at V and 0 bases at J, with 12 bases between the two ends. This CDR3 region has 15 residues.